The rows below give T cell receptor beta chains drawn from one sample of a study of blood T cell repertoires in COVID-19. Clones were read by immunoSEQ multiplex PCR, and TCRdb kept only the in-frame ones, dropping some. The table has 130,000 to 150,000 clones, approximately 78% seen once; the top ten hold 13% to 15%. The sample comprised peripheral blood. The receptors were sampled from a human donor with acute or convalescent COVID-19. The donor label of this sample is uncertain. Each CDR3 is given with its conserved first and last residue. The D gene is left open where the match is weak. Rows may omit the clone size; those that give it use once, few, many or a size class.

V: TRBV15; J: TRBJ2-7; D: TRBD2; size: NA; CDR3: CATSRSRDYLVYEQYF; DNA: TGTGCCACCAGCAGATCCCGGGACTACCTTGTCTACGAGCAGTACTTC
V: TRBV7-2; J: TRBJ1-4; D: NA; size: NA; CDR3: CASSLTPGNEKLFF; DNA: TGTGCCAGCAGCTTGACCCCGGGTAATGAAAAACTGTTTTTT
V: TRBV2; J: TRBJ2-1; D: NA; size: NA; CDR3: CASTLGQQGALVF; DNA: TGTGCCAGCACTTTAGGGCAGCAAGGGGCATTGGTCTTC
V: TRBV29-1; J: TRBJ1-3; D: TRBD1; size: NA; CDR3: CSATGAAGNTIYF; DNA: TGCAGCGCGACAGGGGCGGCGGGAAACACCATATATTTT
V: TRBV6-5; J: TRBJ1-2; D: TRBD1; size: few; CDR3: CASRAGTGDYGYTF; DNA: TGTGCCAGCAGGGCCGGGACAGGGGACTATGGCTACACCTTC
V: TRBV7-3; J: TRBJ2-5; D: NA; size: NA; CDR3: CASSWTASETQYF; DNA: TGTGCCAGCAGCTGGACAGCTTCGGAGACCCAGTACTTC
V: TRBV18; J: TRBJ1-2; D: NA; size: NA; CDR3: CASSQGDDGYTF; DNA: TGTGCCAGCTCACAGGGGGATGATGGCTACACCTTC
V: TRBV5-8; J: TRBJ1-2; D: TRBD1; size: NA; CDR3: CASRDTRQGAVGYTF; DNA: TGTGCCAGCAGGGACACAAGACAGGGGGCTGTCGGCTACACCTTC
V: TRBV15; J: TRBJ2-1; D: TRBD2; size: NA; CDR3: CATSRGLGGGAKNEQFF; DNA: TGTGCCACCAGCAGAGGCCTGGGCGGGGGGGCCAAGAATGAGCAGTTCTTC
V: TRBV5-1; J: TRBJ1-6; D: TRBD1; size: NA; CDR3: CASRLQGGNSPLHF; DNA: TGCGCCAGCAGACTACAGGGGGGTAATTCACCCCTCCACTTT
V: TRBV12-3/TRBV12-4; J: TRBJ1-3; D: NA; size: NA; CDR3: CASRIPGNTIYF; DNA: TGTGCCAGCAGGATCCCCGGGAACACCATATATTTT
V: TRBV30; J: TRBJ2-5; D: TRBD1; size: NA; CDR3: CAWSVDRGPRETQYF; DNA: TGTGCCTGGAGTGTAGACAGGGGGCCTCGAGAGACCCAGTACTTC
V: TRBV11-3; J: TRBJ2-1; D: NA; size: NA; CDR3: CASSSQGYNEQFF; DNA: TGTGCCAGCAGTTCACAGGGCTACAATGAGCAGTTCTTC
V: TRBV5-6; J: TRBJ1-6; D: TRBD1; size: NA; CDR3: CASSWGTGDNSPLHF; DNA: TGTGCCAGCAGCTGGGGGACAGGGGATAATTCACCCCTCCACTTT
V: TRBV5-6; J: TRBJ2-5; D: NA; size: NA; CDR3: CASSFDYSAPQETQYF; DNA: TGTGCCAGCAGCTTCGACTACTCCGCCCCCCAAGAGACCCAGTACTTC
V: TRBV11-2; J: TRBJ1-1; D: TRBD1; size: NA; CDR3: CASSPGQGNTEAFF; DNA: TGTGCCAGCAGCCCGGGACAGGGGAACACTGAAGCTTTCTTT
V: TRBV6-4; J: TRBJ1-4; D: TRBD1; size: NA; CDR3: CASSEGSHTYTQGAQEKLFF; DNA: TGTGCCAGCAGTGAAGGGAGCCATACGTACACACAGGGGGCGCAGGAAAAACTGTTTTTT
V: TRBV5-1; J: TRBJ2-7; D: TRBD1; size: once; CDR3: CASRGQDYEQYF; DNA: TGCGCCAGCAGGGGACAGGATTACGAGCAGTACTTC
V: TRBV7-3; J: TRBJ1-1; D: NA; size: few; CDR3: CASSLTASGYSEAFF; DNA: TGTGCCAGCAGCTTAACGGCCTCCGGGTACTCTGAAGCTTTCTTT
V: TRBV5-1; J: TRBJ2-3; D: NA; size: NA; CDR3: CASTSGYTDTQYF; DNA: TGCGCCAGCACCAGCGGATACACAGATACGCAGTATTTT